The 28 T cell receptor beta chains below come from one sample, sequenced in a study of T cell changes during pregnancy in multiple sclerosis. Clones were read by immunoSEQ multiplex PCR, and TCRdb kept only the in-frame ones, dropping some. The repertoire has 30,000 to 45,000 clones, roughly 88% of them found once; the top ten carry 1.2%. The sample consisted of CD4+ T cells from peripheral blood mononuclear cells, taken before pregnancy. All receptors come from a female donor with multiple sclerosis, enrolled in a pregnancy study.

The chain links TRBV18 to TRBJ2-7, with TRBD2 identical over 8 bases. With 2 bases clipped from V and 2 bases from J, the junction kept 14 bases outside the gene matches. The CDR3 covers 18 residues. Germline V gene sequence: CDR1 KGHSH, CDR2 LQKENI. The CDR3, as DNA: TGTGCCAGCTCACCAGTTTCCCTCAGCGGGAGCTATGCCTACGAGCAGTACTTC. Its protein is CASSPVSLSGSYAYEQYF.

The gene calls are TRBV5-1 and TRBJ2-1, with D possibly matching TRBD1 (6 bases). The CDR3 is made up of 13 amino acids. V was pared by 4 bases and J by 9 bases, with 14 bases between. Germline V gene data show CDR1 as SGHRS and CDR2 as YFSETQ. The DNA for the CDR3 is TGCGCCAGCAGCGACCGACCAGGGGCTGAGCAGTTCTTC. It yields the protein CASSDRPGAEQFF.

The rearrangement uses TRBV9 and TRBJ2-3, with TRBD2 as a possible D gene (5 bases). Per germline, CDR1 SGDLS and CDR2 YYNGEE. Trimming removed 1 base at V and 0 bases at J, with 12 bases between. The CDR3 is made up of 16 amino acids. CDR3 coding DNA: TGTGCCAGCAGCGTAACGGGCGGGCGGAGCACAGATACGCAGTATTTT. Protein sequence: CASSVTGGRSTDTQYF.

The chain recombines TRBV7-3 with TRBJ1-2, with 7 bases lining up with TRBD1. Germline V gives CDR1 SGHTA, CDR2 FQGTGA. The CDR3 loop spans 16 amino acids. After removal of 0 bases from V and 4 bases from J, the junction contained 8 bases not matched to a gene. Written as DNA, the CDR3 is TGTGCCAGCAGCTTAACGGGGGGACAGCCAGCCTATGGCTACACCTTC. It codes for CASSLTGGQPAYGYTF.

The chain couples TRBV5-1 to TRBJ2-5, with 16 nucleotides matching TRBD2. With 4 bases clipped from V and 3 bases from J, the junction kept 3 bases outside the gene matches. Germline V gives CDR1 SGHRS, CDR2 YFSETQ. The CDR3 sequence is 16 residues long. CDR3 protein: CASSIGTSGREETQYF. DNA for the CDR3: TGCGCCAGCAGCATTGGGACTAGCGGGAGGGAAGAGACCCAGTACTTC.

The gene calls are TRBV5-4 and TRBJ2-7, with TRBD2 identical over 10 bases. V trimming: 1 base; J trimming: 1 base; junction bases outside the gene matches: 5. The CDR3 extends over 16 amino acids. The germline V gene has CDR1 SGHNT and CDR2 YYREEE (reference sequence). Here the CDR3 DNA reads TGTGCCAGCAGCTTGACTAGCGGGACGTCGTCCTACGAGCAGTACTTC. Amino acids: CASSLTSGTSSYEQYF.

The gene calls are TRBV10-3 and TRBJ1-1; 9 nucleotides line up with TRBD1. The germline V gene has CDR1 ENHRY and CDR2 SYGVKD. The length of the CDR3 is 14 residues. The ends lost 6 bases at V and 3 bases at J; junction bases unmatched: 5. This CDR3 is CAIRGQGGDTEAFF. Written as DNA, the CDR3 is TGTGCCATCAGGGGACAGGGTGGGGACACTGAAGCTTTCTTT.

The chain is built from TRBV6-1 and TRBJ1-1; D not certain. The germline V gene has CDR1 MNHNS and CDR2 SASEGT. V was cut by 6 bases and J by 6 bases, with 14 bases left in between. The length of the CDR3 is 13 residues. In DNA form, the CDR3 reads TGTGCCAGCAGGCCGACAAATTTCGCTGAAGCTTTCTTT. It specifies CASRPTNFAEAFF.

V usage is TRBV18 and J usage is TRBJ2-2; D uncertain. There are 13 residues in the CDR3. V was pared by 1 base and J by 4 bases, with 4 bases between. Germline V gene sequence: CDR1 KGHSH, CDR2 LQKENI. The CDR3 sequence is CASSPLGTGELFF. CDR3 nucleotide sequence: TGTGCCAGCTCACCACTCGGCACCGGGGAGCTGTTTTTT.

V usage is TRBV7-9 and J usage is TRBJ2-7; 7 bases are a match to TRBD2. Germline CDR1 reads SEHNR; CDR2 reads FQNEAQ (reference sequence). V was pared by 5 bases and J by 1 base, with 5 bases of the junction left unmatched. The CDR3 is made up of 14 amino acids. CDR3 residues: CASSPQRGSYEQYF. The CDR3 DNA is TGTGCCAGCAGCCCACAGCGGGGTTCCTACGAGCAGTACTTC.

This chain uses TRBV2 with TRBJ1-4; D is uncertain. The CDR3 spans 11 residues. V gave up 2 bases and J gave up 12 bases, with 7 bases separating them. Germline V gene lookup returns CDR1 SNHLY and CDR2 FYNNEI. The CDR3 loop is CASSESRELFF. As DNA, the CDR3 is TGTGCCAGCAGTGAATCGAGGGAACTGTTTTTT. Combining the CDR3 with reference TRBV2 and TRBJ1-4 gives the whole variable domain EPEVTQTPSHQVTQMGQEVILRCVPISNHLYFYWYRQILGQKVEFLVSFYNNEISEKSEIFDDQFSVERPDGSNFTLKIRSTKLEDSAMYFCASSESRELFFGSGTQLSVL.

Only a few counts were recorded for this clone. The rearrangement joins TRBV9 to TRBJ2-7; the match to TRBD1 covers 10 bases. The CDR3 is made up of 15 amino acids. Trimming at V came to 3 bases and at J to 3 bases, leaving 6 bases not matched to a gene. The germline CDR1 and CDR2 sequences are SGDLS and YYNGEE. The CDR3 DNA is TGTGCCAGCAGCGCCCCCGGGACAGGGGTCTACGAGCAGTACTTC. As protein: CASSAPGTGVYEQYF.

The CDR3 region is CASSQSGPSNTGELFF. Here the CDR3 DNA reads TGCGCCAGCAGCCAAAGCGGGCCCTCGAACACCGGGGAGCTGTTTTTT. J is TRBJ2-2 and V is TRBV5-1; perhaps TRBD2 as D (6 bases). The CDR3 loop spans 16 amino acids. Trimming shortened V by 4 bases and J by 0 bases, and 13 bases separated the two germline ends. Germline loops: CDR1 SGHRS, CDR2 YFSETQ.

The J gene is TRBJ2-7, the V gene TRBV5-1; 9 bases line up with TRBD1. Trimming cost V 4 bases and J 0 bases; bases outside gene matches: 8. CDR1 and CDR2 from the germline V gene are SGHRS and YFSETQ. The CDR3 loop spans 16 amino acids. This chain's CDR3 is CASSRLDRGNSYEQYF. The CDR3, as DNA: TGCGCCAGCAGCCGTCTCGACAGGGGGAACTCCTACGAGCAGTACTTC.

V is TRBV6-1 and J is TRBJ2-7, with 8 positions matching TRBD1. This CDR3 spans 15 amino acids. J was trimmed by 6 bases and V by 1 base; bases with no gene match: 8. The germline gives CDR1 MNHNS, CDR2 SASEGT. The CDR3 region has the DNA TGTGCCAGCAGTGAAGTGTCAGGGGGCTCCCCCGAGCAGTACTTC. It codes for CASSEVSGGSPEQYF.

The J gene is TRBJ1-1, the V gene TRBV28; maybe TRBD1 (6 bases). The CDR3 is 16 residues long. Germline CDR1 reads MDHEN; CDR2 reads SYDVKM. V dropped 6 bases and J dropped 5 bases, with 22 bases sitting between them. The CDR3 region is CASSYPLGGAGTEAFF. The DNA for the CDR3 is TGTGCCAGCAGCTATCCCCTGGGGGGGGCTGGTACTGAAGCTTTCTTT.

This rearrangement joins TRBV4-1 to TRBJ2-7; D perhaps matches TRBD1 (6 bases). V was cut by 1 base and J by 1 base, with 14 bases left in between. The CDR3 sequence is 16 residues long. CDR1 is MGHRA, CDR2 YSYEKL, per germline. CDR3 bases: TGCGCCAGCAGCCAAGGGCAGATAGGGGGATCCTACGAGCAGTACTTC. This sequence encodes CASSQGQIGGSYEQYF.

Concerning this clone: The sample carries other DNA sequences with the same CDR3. This CDR3 is CASSPTSGRGSYNEQFF. CDR3 DNA sequence: TGTGCCAGCAGCCCAACCAGCGGGAGGGGCTCCTACAATGAGCAGTTCTTC. J is TRBJ2-1 and V is TRBV7-9; 10 bases fit TRBD2. The CDR3 covers 17 residues. CDR1 and CDR2 from the germline V gene are SEHNR and FQNEAQ (reference sequence). J was trimmed by 0 bases and V by 5 bases; bases with no gene match: 7.

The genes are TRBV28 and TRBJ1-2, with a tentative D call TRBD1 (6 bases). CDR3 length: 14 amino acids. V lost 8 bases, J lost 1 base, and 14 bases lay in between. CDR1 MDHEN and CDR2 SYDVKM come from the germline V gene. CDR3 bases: TGTGCCAGCTTATCAGGACAGTTTAACTATGGCTACACCTTC. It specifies CASLSGQFNYGYTF.

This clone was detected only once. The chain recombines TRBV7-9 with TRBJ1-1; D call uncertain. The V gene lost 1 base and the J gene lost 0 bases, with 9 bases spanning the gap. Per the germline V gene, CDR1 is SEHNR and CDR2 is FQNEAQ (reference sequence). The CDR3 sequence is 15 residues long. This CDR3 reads CASSLEPQMNTEAFF. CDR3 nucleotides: TGTGCCAGCAGCTTAGAACCACAAATGAACACTGAAGCTTTCTTT.

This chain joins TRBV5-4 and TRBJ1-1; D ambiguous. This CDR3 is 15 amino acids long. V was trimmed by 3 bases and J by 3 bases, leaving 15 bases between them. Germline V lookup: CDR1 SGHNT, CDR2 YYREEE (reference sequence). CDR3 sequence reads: CASSSPVRGYTEAFF. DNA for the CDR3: TGTGCCAGCAGCTCCCCCGTGAGAGGGTACACTGAAGCTTTCTTT.

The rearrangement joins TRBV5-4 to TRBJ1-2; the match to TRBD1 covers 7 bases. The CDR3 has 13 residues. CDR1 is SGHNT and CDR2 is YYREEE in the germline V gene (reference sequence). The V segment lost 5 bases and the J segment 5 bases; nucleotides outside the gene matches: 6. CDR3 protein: CASSSGQVYGYTF. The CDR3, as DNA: TGTGCCAGCAGTTCCGGACAGGTATATGGCTACACCTTC.

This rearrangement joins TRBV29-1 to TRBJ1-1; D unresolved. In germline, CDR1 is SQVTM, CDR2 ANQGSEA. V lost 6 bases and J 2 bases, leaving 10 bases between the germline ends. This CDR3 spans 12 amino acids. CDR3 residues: CSVHSSNTEAFF. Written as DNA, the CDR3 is TGCAGCGTCCACAGCAGTAACACTGAAGCTTTCTTT.

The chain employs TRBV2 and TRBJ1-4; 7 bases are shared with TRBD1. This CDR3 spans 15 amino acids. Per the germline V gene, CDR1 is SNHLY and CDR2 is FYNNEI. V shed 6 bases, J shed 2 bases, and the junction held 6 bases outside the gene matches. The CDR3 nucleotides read TGTGCCAGCAGATACAGGGGTTCGACTAATGAAAAACTGTTTTTT. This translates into CASRYRGSTNEKLFF. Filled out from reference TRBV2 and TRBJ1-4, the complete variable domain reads EPEVTQTPSHQVTQMGQEVILRCVPISNHLYFYWYRQILGQKVEFLVSFYNNEISEKSEIFDDQFSVERPDGSNFTLKIRSTKLEDSAMYFCASRYRGSTNEKLFFGSGTQLSVL.

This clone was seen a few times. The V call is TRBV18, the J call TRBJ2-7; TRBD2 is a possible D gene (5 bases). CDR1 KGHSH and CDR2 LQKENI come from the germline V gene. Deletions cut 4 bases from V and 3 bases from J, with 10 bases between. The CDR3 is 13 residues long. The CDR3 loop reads CASSLSRDYEQYF. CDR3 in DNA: TGTGCCAGCTCACTTTCCCGGGACTACGAGCAGTACTTC.

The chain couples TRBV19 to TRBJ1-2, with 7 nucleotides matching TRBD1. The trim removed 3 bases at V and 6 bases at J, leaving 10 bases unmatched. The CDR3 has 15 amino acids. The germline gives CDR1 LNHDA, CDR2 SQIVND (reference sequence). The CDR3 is CASSMDRGGDDGYTF. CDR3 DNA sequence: TGTGCCAGTAGTATGGATCGAGGGGGCGATGATGGCTACACCTTC.

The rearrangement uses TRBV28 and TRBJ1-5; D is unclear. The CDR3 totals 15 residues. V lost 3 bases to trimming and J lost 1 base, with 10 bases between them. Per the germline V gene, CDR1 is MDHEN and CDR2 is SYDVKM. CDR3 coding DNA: TGTGCCAGCAGTTTCGCGGGCGGGAGCAATCAGCCCCAGCATTTT. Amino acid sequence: CASSFAGGSNQPQHF. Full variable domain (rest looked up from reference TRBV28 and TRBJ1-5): DVKVTQSSRYLVKRTGEKVFLECVQDMDHENMFWYRQDPGLGLRLIYFSYDVKMKEKGDIPEGYSVSREKKERFSLILESASTNQTSMYLCASSFAGGSNQPQHFGDGTRLSIL.

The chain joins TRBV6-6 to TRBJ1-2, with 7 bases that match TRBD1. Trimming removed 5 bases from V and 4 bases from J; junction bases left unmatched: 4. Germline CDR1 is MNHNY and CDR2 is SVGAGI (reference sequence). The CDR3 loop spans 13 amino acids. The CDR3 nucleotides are TGTGCCAGCAGTAAAGACAGGGTCTATGGCTACACCTTC. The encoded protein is CASSKDRVYGYTF.